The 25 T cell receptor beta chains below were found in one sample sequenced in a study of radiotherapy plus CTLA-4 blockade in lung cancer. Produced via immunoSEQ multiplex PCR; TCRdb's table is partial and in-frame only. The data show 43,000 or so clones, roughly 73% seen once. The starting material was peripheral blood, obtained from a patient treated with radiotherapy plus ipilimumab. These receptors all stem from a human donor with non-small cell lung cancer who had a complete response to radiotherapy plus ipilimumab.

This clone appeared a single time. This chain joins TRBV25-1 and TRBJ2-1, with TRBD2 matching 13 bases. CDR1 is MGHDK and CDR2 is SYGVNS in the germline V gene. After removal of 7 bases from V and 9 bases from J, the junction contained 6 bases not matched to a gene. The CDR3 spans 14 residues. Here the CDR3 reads CASNQLAGGSEQFF. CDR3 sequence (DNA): TGTGCCAGCAATCAACTAGCGGGAGGGAGTGAGCAGTTCTTC. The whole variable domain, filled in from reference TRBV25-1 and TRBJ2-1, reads EADIYQTPRYLVIGTGKKITLECSQTMGHDKMYWYQQDPGMELHLIHYSYGVNSTEKGDLSSESTVSRIRTEHFPLTLESARPSHTSQYLCASNQLAGGSEQFFGPGTRLTVL.

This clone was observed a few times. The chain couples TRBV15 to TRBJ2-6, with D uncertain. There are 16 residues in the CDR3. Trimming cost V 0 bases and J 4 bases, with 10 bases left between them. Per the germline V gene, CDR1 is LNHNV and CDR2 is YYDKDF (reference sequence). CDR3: CATSRDRSMGANVLTF. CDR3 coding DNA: TGTGCCACCAGCAGAGATAGATCCATGGGGGCCAACGTCCTGACTTTC.

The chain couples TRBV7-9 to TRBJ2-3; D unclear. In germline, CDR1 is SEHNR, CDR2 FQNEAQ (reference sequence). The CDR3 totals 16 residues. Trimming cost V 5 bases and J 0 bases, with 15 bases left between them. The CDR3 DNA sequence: TGTGCCAGCAGCCCGACGGCAGGATCTAGCACAGATACGCAGTATTTT. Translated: CASSPTAGSSTDTQYF.

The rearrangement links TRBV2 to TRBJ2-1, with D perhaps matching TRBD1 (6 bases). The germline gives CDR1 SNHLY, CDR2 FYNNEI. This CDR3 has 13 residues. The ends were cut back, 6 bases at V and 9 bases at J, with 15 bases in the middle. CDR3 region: CASRAQGGGEQFF. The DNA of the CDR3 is TGTGCCAGCAGAGCACAGGGTGGGGGTGAGCAGTTCTTC.

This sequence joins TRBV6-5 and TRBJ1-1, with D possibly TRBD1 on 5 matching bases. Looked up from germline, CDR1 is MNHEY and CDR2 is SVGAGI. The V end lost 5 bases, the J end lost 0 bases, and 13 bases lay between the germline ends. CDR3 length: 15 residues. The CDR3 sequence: CASSPRGLMNTEAFF. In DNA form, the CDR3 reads TGTGCCAGCAGTCCCCGGGGACTTATGAACACTGAAGCTTTCTTT.

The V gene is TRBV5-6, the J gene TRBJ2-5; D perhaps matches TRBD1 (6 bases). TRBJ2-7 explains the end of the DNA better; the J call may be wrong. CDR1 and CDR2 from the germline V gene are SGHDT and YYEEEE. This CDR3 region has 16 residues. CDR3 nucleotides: TGTGCCAGCAGCTTGCCTTCGGACACCAGGGGCTACGAGCAGTACTTC. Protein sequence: CASSLPSDTRGYEQYF.

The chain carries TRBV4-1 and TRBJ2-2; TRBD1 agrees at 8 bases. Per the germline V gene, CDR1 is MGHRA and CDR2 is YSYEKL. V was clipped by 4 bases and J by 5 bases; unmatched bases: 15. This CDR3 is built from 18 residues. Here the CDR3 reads CASSLPPVGTGGTGELFF. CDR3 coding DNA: TGCGCCAGCAGCCTTCCCCCGGTCGGGACAGGCGGAACCGGGGAGCTGTTTTTT.

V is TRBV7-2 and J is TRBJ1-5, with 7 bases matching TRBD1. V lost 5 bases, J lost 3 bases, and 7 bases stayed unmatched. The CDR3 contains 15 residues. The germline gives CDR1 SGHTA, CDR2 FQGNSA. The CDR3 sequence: CASSEDRAYNQPQHF. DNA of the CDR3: TGTGCCAGCAGCGAAGACAGGGCTTACAATCAGCCCCAGCATTTT.

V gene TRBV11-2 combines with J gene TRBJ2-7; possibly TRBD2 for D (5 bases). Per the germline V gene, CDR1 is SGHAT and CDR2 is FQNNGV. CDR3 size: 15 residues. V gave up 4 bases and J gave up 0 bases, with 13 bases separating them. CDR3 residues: CASSSGLGSSYEQYF. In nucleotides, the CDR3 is TGTGCCAGCAGCTCAGGACTGGGGAGCTCCTACGAGCAGTACTTC. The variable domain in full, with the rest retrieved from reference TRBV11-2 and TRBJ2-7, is EAGVAQSPRYKIIEKRQSVAFWCNPISGHATLYWYQQILGQGPKLLIQFQNNGVVDDSQLPKDRFSAERLKGVDSTLKIQPAKLEDSAVYLCASSSGLGSSYEQYFGPGTRLTVT.

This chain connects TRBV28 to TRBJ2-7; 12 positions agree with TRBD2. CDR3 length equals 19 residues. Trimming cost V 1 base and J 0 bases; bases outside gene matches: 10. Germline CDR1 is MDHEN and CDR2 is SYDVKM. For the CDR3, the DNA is TGTGCCAGCAGTTTATACTTCGCTAGCGGGAGGGCCGGCTCCTACGAGCAGTACTTC. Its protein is CASSLYFASGRAGSYEQYF.

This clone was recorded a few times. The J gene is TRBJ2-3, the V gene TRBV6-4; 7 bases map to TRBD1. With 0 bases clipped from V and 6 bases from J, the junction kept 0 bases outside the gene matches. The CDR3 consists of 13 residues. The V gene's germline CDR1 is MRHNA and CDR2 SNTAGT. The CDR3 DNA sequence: TGTGCCAGCAGTGACTCCAGGGGGGATACGCAGTATTTT. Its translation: CASSDSRGDTQYF.

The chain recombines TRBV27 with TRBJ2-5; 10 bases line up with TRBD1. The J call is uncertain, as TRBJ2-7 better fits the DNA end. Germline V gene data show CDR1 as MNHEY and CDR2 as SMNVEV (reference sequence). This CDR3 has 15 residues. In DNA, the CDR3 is TGTGCCAGCCGGGAGGACAGGGGGATGTTCTACGAGCAGTACTTC. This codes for CASREDRGMFYEQYF.

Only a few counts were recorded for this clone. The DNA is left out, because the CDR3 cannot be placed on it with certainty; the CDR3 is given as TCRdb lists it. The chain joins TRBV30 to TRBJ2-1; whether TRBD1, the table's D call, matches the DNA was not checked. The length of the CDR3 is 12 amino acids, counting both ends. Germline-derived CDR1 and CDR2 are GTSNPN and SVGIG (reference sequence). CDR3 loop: CAWGPGAFRLFF.

Here the CDR3 DNA reads TGTGCCAGTAGTATCCACCAGGGGGCTTTCTTT. Protein product: CASSIHQGAFF. V gene TRBV19 combines with J gene TRBJ1-1; tentatively, D is TRBD1 (6 bases). Germline V gene lookup returns CDR1 LNHDA and CDR2 SQIVND (reference sequence). The germline V and J ends were trimmed by 3 bases and 11 bases, with 10 bases remaining between them. This CDR3 has 11 residues.

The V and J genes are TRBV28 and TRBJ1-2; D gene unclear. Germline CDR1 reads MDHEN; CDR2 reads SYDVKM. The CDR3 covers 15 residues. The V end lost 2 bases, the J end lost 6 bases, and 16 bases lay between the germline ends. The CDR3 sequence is CASSLGSRGLNGYTF. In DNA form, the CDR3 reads TGTGCCAGCAGTTTAGGTAGTAGAGGGCTTAATGGCTACACCTTC.

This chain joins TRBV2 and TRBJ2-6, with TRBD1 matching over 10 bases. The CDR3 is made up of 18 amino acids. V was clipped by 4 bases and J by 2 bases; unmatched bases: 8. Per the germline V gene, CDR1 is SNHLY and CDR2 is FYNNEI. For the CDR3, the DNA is TGTGCCAGCAGTGGCCGGAGACAGGGGGCCGCTGGGGCCAACGTCCTGACTTTC. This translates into CASSGRRQGAAGANVLTF.

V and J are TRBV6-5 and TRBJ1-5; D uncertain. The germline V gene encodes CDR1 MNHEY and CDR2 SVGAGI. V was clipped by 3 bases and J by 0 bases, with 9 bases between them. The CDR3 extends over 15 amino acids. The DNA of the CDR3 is TGTGCCAGCAGTTATCTGGCGGATAGCAATCAGCCCCAGCATTTT. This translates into CASSYLADSNQPQHF.

Here the CDR3 DNA reads TGTGCCAGCAGAATACTCCACAGGGAGGGTGAAAAACTGTTTTTT. It yields the protein CASRILHREGEKLFF. The V gene is TRBV6-5, the J gene TRBJ1-4; perhaps TRBD1 as D (6 bases). The CDR3 spans 15 residues. Germline lookup yields CDR1 MNHEY and CDR2 SVGAGI. V was trimmed by 6 bases and J by 7 bases, leaving 18 bases between them.

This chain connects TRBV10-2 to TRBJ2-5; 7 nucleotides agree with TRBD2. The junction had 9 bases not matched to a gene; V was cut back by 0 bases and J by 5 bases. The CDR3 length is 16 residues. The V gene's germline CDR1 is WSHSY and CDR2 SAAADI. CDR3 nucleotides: TGCGCCAGCAGTGAGTCCCAGGGCGGGAGTGGGGAGACCCAGTACTTC. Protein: CASSESQGGSGETQYF.

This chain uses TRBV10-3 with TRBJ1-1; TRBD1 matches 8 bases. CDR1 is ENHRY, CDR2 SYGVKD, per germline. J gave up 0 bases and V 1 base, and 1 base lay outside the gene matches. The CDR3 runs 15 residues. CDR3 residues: CAISEWTGLNTEAFF. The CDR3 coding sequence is TGTGCCATCAGTGAGTGGACAGGGTTGAACACTGAAGCTTTCTTT.

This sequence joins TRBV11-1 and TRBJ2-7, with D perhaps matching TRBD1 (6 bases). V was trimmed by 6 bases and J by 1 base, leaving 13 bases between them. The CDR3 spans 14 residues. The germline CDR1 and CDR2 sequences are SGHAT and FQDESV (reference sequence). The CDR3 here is CASRKGQQSYEQYF. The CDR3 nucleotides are TGTGCCAGCAGAAAGGGACAACAATCCTACGAGCAGTACTTC. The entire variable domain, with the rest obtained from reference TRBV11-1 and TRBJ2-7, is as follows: EAEVAQSPRYKITEKSQAVAFWCDPISGHATLYWYRQILGQGPELLVQFQDESVVDDSQLPKDRFSAERLKGVDSTLKIQPAELGDSAMYLCASRKGQQSYEQYFGPGTRLTVT.

CDR3 in DNA: TGCGCCAGCAGTGAGGTCGGTACTGGGGCCAACGTCCTGACTTTC. It translates to CASSEVGTGANVLTF. The V call is TRBV10-2, the J call TRBJ2-6; D call uncertain. In germline, CDR1 is WSHSY, CDR2 SAAADI. With 2 bases removed from V and 2 bases from J, the gap between germline ends came to 7 bases. There are 15 residues in the CDR3.

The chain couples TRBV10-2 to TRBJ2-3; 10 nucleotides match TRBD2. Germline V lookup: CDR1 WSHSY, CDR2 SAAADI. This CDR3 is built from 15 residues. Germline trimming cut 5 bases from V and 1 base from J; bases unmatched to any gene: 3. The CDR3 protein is CASSLLAGGTDTQYF. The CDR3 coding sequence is TGCGCCAGCAGTCTCCTAGCGGGAGGCACAGATACGCAGTATTTT.

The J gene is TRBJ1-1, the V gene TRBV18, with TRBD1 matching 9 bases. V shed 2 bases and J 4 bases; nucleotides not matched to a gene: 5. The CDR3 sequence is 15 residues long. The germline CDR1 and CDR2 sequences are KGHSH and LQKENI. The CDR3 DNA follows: TGTGCCAGCTCACCATTACAGGGGGCGGGCACTGAAGCTTTCTTT. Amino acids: CASSPLQGAGTEAFF.

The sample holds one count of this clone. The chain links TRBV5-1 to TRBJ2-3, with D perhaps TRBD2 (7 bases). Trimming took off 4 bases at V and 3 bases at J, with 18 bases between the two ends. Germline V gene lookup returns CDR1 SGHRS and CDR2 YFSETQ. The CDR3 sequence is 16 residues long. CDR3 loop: CASSPVRGGGTDTQYF. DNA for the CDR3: TGCGCCAGCAGCCCCGTTAGGGGGGGCGGGACAGATACGCAGTATTTT.